This TCR beta chain was documented in a study of chemoradiotherapy in HPV16-positive cancers. CDR3 size: 16 residues. The germline V gene has CDR1 SGHTA and CDR2 FQGNSA. The ends were cut back, 2 bases at V and 0 bases at J, with 13 bases in the middle. Sequencing used immunoSEQ multiplex PCR; TCRdb keeps in-frame clones, though not all of them. The table records 1,500 to 2,000 clones, around nine tenths of them present only once. The rearrangement links TRBV7-2 to TRBJ1-1, with a tentative D call TRBD1 (5 bases). The clonotype comes from a human donor with HPV-associated anogenital cancer. The sample in question was tumor tissue, obtained from a patient who underwent chemoradiotherapy. As DNA, the CDR3 is TGTGCCAGCAGCTTACTGCAGGGTGTCATGAACACTGAAGCTTTCTTT. Its translation: CASSLLQGVMNTEAFF.